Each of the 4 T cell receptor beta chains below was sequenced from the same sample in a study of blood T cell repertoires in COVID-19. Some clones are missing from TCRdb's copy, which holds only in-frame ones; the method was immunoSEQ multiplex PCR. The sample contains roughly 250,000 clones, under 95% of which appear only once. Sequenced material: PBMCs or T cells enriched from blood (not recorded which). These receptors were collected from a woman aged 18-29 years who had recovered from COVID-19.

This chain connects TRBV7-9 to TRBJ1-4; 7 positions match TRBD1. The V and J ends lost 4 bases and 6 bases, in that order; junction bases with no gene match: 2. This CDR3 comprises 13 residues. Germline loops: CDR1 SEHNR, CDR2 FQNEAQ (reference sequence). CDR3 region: CASSSTGDEKLFF. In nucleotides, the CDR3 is TGTGCCAGCAGCTCCACAGGGGATGAAAAACTGTTTTTT.

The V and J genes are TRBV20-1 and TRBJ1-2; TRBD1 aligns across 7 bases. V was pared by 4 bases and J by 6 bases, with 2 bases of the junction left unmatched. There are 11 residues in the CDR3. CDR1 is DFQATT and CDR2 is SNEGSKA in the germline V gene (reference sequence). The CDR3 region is CSATQGDGYTF. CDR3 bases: TGCAGTGCTACCCAGGGGGATGGCTACACCTTC.

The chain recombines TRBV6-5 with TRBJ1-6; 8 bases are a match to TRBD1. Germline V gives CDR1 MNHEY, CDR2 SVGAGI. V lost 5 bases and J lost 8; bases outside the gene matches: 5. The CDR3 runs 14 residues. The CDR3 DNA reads TGTGCCAGCAGTCGACAGGGGAAGGATTCACCCCTCCACTTT. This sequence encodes CASSRQGKDSPLHF.

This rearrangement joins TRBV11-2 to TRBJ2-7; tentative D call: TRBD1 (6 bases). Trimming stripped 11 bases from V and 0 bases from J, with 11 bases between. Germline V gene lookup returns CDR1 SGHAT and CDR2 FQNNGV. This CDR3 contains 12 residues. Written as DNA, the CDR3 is TGTGCCTCCGGACAGAACTCCTACGAGCAGTACTTC. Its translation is CASGQNSYEQYF.